Presented here are 16 T cell receptor beta chains from one specimen sequenced in a study of T-cell reconstitution after alpha-beta-depleted transplantation in children (dated by TCRdb to the mid-2010s). In light of the paper, this sample's treatment or condition label describes: allogeneic hematopoietic cell transplantation with graft depleted of TCRalphabeta T cells and CD19 B cells. Library preparation was by PCR. TCRdb lists the instrument as Illumina HiSeq 2500. To normalize quantification of the TCRbeta repertoire, the TCR libraries were built with molecular barcoding that relied on unique molecular identifiers. TCRdb reanalyzed the raw reads on its own, using fastp at Q25 for trimming and MiXCR for clone calling, and kept in-frame beta chains. Every entry covers one CDR3 protein and lists the most common genes and DNA from its rows. In all, the sample holds 600,000 to 800,000 distinct CDR3 sequences, and under 15% of those were seen once. The top ten clones comprise roughly 0.77% of the sample.

The sample here was PBMCs, taken before TCRalphabeta/CD19-depleted stem cell transplant. These receptor sequences come from a girl aged 2 to 9 with congenital amegakaryocytic thrombocytopenia, due to receive a stem cell transplant.

At least ten counts were recorded for this clonotype. The rearrangement joins TRBV29-1 to TRBJ2-5; tentative D call: TRBD1 (5 bases). The CDR3 is made up of 13 amino acids. Trimming removed 2 bases at V and 5 bases at J, with 12 bases between. Germline CDR1 reads SQVTM; CDR2 reads ANQGSEA. CDR3 loop: CSVEQGVFETQYF. The CDR3 DNA is TGCAGCGTTGAACAGGGTGTTTTTGAGACCCAGTACTTC.

V is TRBV15 and J is TRBJ2-3; D gene ambiguous. Germline V gives CDR1 LNHNV, CDR2 YYDKDF (reference sequence). V lost 1 base and J 6 bases, leaving 11 bases between the germline ends. CDR3 length equals 14 residues. The CDR3 here is CATSRVEPPDTQYF. The CDR3 bases are TGTGCCACCAGCAGAGTTGAACCGCCGGATACGCAGTATTTT.

There are many counts of this clonotype. This chain joins TRBV7-8 and TRBJ2-2; the D is unclear. Germline CDR1 reads SGHVS; CDR2 reads FQNEAQ. This CDR3 region has 17 residues. The ends were cut back, 1 base at V and 2 bases at J, with 14 bases in the middle. The CDR3 loop is CASSLGPLISNTGELFF. CDR3 DNA: TGTGCCAGCAGCTTAGGCCCCCTAATCAGTAACACCGGGGAGCTGTTTTTT.

The V call is TRBV28, the J call TRBJ2-3; unclear D gene. The germline gives CDR1 MDHEN, CDR2 SYDVKM. This CDR3 has 16 residues. The V end lost 2 bases, the J end lost 2 bases, and 14 bases lay between the germline ends. CDR3: CASSLGASRITDTQYF. The CDR3 DNA reads as TGTGCCAGCAGTTTAGGTGCTAGTCGGATCACAGATACGCAGTATTTT. Full variable domain (remainder filled in from reference TRBV28 and TRBJ2-3): DVKVTQSSRYLVKRTGEKVFLECVQDMDHENMFWYRQDPGLGLRLIYFSYDVKMKEKGDIPEGYSVSREKKERFSLILESASTNQTSMYLCASSLGASRITDTQYFGPGTRLTVL.

This clonotype was seen many times. This chain joins TRBV20-1 and TRBJ2-7; D perhaps matches TRBD2 (5 bases). This CDR3 contains 14 residues. From germline, CDR1 is DFQATT and CDR2 SNEGSKA (reference sequence). Trimming removed 0 bases at V and 4 bases at J, with 13 bases between. The CDR3 DNA follows: TGCAGTGCTAGAGACCTAGGTGGGAGTTACGAGCAGTACTTC. Its translation: CSARDLGGSYEQYF.

Comment on this clonotype: A read error is possible here, since a much larger clone lies one base away. The J gene is TRBJ1-2, the V gene TRBV5-5; D gene unclear. The CDR3 loop spans 13 amino acids. Germline assignment: CDR1 SGHKS and CDR2 YYEKEE (reference sequence). DNA of the CDR3: TGTGCCAGCAGCTTGCCGGGTTCCTATGGCGACACCTTC. The encoded protein is CASSLPGSYGDTF.

This clonotype was seen at least ten times. This chain connects TRBV6-5 to TRBJ1-1, with no clear D. The CDR3 is 14 residues long. Germline assignment: CDR1 MNHEY and CDR2 SVGAGI. V lost 4 bases and J lost 5, with 14 bases in between. The CDR3: CASSSRQRTTEAFF. The CDR3 bases are TGTGCCAGCAGTTCTAGACAACGCACAACTGAAGCTTTCTTT.

In this sample, this clonotype turned up many times. The chain recombines TRBV4-1 with TRBJ1-1; a weak D match, TRBD1 (5 bases). With 1 base removed from V and 3 bases from J, the gap between germline ends came to 12 bases. Germline V gene lookup returns CDR1 MGHRA and CDR2 YSYEKL. This CDR3 spans 15 amino acids. The CDR3 coding sequence is TGCGCCAGCAGCCAAGTACAGGACGGATACACTGAAGCTTTCTTT. It specifies CASSQVQDGYTEAFF.

This clonotype appeared a few times. This chain joins TRBV29-1 and TRBJ2-2; D might be TRBD1 (5 bases). The CDR3 is 14 amino acids. Trimming shortened V by 3 bases and J by 3 bases, and 11 bases separated the two germline ends. Germline loops: CDR1 SQVTM, CDR2 ANQGSEA. DNA of the CDR3: TGCAGCGTTGAGTGGGGCAGGGACACCGGGGAGCTGTTTTTT. Residues: CSVEWGRDTGELFF.

The rearrangement uses TRBV25-1 and TRBJ1-1, with 10 bases lining up with TRBD1. Germline V lookup: CDR1 MGHDK, CDR2 SYGVNS. V lost 4 bases and J lost 3; bases outside the gene matches: 5. CDR3 length: 15 residues. The DNA for the CDR3 is TGTGCCAGCAGTGCGCCGGGACAGGGGTACACTGAAGCTTTCTTT. Translation gives CASSAPGQGYTEAFF. Together with reference TRBV25-1 and TRBJ1-1, the CDR3 gives the full variable domain: EADIYQTPRYLVIGTGKKITLECSQTMGHDKMYWYQQDPGMELHLIHYSYGVNSTEKGDLSSESTVSRIRTEHFPLTLESARPSHTSQYLCASSAPGQGYTEAFFGQGTRLTVV.

This clonotype was detected many times. The gene calls are TRBV20-1 and TRBJ2-5, with D possibly TRBD1 on 6 matching bases. The germline gives CDR1 DFQATT, CDR2 SNEGSKA (reference sequence). Trimming removed 6 bases from V and 3 bases from J, with 17 bases in between. The CDR3 totals 14 residues. CDR3: CSADPTGLEETQYF. Here the CDR3 DNA reads TGCAGTGCGGATCCGACAGGACTGGAAGAGACCCAGTACTTC.

In its sample, this clonotype was seen many times. The V gene is TRBV6-1, the J gene TRBJ2-5; a possible D gene is TRBD1 (6 bases). The CDR3 is 16 amino acids. Germline loops: CDR1 MNHNS, CDR2 SASEGT. Trimming stripped 8 bases from V and 2 bases from J, with 21 bases between. CDR3 sequence: CASQGGRDIFQETQYF. In DNA, the CDR3 is TGTGCCAGCCAGGGTGGCCGGGACATTTTTCAAGAGACCCAGTACTTC.

The chain uses TRBV5-1 and TRBJ2-7, with TRBD2 matching 7 bases. The CDR3 runs 15 residues. V was clipped by 5 bases and J by 2 bases; unmatched bases: 10. Looked up from germline, CDR1 is SGHRS and CDR2 is YFSETQ. In DNA, the CDR3 is TGCGCCAGCAGACCCATAGCGGGCCCTCCCTACGAGCAGTACTTC. This codes for CASRPIAGPPYEQYF. Full variable domain (rest looked up from reference TRBV5-1 and TRBJ2-7): KAGVTQTPRYLIKTRGQQVTLSCSPISGHRSVSWYQQTPGQGLQFLFEYFSETQRNKGNFPGRFSGRQFSNSRSEMNVSTLELGDSALYLCASRPIAGPPYEQYFGPGTRLTVT.

This clonotype showed up many times. V and J are TRBV20-1 and TRBJ2-3; D is perhaps TRBD2 (6 bases). Germline V lookup: CDR1 DFQATT, CDR2 SNEGSKA (reference sequence). Trimming removed 3 bases from V and 0 bases from J, with 16 bases in between. This CDR3 comprises 16 residues. The CDR3 sequence: CSARGTPLSSTDTQYF. The CDR3 coding sequence is TGCAGTGCTAGGGGGACTCCTCTTTCCAGCACAGATACGCAGTATTTT.

CDR3 in amino acids: CASSEHRGLEQYF. The CDR3 bases are TGCGCCAGCAGTGAGCACAGGGGGCTAGAGCAGTACTTC. The chain carries TRBV10-1 and TRBJ2-7; 9 bases match TRBD1. Germline V gives CDR1 WNHNN, CDR2 SYGVQD (reference sequence). The CDR3 is 13 residues long. V lost 2 bases and J lost 7; bases outside the gene matches: 3.

This clonotype was counted between two and nine times. The chain combines TRBV5-5 with TRBJ2-1, with TRBD2 matching 12 bases. The junction had 6 bases not matched to a gene; V was cut back by 4 bases and J by 4 bases. The CDR3 runs 16 residues. Germline V gene sequence: CDR1 SGHKS, CDR2 YYEKEE (reference sequence). CDR3 in amino acids: CASSATLAGGYNEQFF. The CDR3, as DNA: TGTGCCAGCAGCGCCACACTAGCGGGAGGATACAATGAGCAGTTCTTC.